The 28 T cell receptor beta chains reported below all come from one sample, sequenced in a study of blood T cells in healthy people across ages. A second PCR, run for about 6 to 12 cycles, used a sample-barcoded 5' primer plus a J-beta primer mix. TCRdb passed the 5' RACE reads through MiXCR, listing each CDR3 protein once. Of hundreds of thousands of distinct CDR3 sequences detected, more than 45% appear once; the ten largest clones hold roughly 14%. The sequenced material came from blood. These receptors all come from a woman older than 75 in good health.

This clonotype showed up just a few times. V and J are TRBV7-2 and TRBJ1-1, with 7 bases fitting TRBD1. The CDR3 is made up of 16 amino acids. J gave up 0 bases and V 3 bases, and 7 bases lay outside the gene matches. Germline values: CDR1 SGHTA, CDR2 FQGNSA. The CDR3 DNA follows: TGTGCCAGCAGCTTTCCCTCAGGGGGTATGAACACTGAAGCTTTCTTT. The encoded protein is CASSFPSGGMNTEAFF.

The rearrangement uses TRBV6-2 or TRBV6-3 and TRBJ2-1; TRBD2 agrees at 13 bases. The CDR3 runs 15 residues. V was clipped by 6 bases and J by 7 bases; unmatched bases: 6. Germline CDR1 reads MNHEY; CDR2 reads SVGEGT. The CDR3 sequence: CASRSTSGGVNEQFF. DNA of the CDR3: TGTGCCAGCAGGTCAACTAGCGGGGGGGTTAATGAGCAGTTCTTC.

On this clonotype itself: A much larger clone is a single base away; this may be a read error. The chain couples TRBV20-1 to TRBJ2-1, with 10 positions matching TRBD1. CDR3 length: 14 residues. V shed 5 bases and J 4 bases; nucleotides not matched to a gene: 5. The germline V gene encodes CDR1 DFQATT and CDR2 SNEGSKA (reference sequence). The CDR3 sequence: CSAERDRGYNEQFF. The CDR3 DNA is TGCAGTGCTGAACGGGACAGGGGATACAATGAGCAGTTCTTC.

Details on this clonotype: One end of the junction varies from germline; a read error may be responsible. The chain carries TRBV9 and TRBJ2-2; 7 bases are shared with TRBD1. The CDR3 covers 16 residues. Germline loops: CDR1 SGDLS, CDR2 YYNGEE. In DNA form, the CDR3 reads TGTACCAGCAGCGTAAGGGGGCTGTCCCTGGCCGGGGAGCTGTTTTTT. This encodes CTSSVRGLSLAGELFF.

This chain links TRBV9 with TRBJ2-5; TRBD1 agrees at 7 bases. CDR3 length: 10 residues. Trimming took 7 bases from V and 13 from J; bases not matched to a gene: 7. Per germline, CDR1 SGDLS and CDR2 YYNGEE. The CDR3 sequence: CASRTGYTYF. Written as DNA, the CDR3 is TGTGCCAGCCGGACAGGTTATACGTACTTC.

Comment on this clonotype: A much bigger clone sits one base away, suggesting this may be a read error. The chain recombines TRBV29-1 with TRBJ2-1; 8 bases align to TRBD1. There are 16 residues in the CDR3. CDR1 and CDR2 from the germline V gene are SQVTM and ANQGSEA. This CDR3 is CGVGGGQGASYNEQFF. DNA of the CDR3: TGCGGCGTTGGAGGAGGCCAGGGGGCATCCTACAATGAGCAGTTCTTC.

This clonotype has more than one count but fewer than ten. This chain connects TRBV3-1 to TRBJ2-1; TRBD2 agrees at 9 bases. Germline V gives CDR1 LGHDT, CDR2 YNNKEL (reference sequence). The trim removed 4 bases at V and 5 bases at J, leaving 9 bases unmatched. This CDR3 has 16 amino acids. CDR3 nucleotides: TGTGCCAGCAGCCCAGAGGCGGGAGGGAGGAACAATGAGCAGTTCTTC. It yields the protein CASSPEAGGRNNEQFF.

CDR3 residues: CASSQNRVENSPLHF. Written as DNA, the CDR3 is TGTGCCAGCTCACAAAACAGGGTTGAAAATTCACCCCTCCACTTT. V is TRBV18 and J is TRBJ1-6; D is perhaps TRBD1 (6 bases). The CDR3 loop spans 15 amino acids. The germline V gene encodes CDR1 KGHSH and CDR2 LQKENI. Trimming stripped 4 bases from V and 7 bases from J, with 14 bases between.

There are many counts of this clonotype. V gene TRBV28 combines with J gene TRBJ2-1; unclear D gene. The germline V gene has CDR1 MDHEN and CDR2 SYDVKM. There are 14 residues in the CDR3. The V and J ends lost 11 bases and 0 bases respectively, with 14 bases between them. CDR3 DNA: TGTGCCGGGCGGAGCTCCGGCTCCTACAATGAGCAGTTCTTC. This gives the protein CAGRSSGSYNEQFF.

This clonotype was counted many times. The chain is built from TRBV20-1 and TRBJ2-3, with 8 bases lining up with TRBD1. Germline CDR1 DFQATT, CDR2 SNEGSKA (reference sequence). V lost 4 bases, J lost 4 bases, and 10 bases stayed unmatched. The CDR3 is made up of 15 amino acids. The CDR3, as DNA: TGCAGTGCTATGAATGTCAGGGGGCAGGCAGATACGCAGTATTTT. The encoded protein is CSAMNVRGQADTQYF.

V and J are TRBV15 and TRBJ1-1; a weak D match, TRBD1 (5 bases). In germline, CDR1 is LNHNV, CDR2 YYDKDF (reference sequence). Trimming shortened V by 5 bases and J by 3 bases, and 16 bases separated the two germline ends. This CDR3 is built from 15 residues. The chain's CDR3 is CATSLTPMGDTEAFF. Here the CDR3 DNA reads TGTGCCACCAGCCTTACCCCCATGGGGGACACTGAAGCTTTCTTT.

This chain connects TRBV29-1 to TRBJ2-1; D is perhaps TRBD2 (6 bases). V was cut by 3 bases and J by 6 bases, with 15 bases left in between. Germline V CDR1 and CDR2: SQVTM, ANQGSEA. The CDR3 has 14 residues. This CDR3 is CSVEEGGVANEQFF. CDR3 in DNA: TGCAGCGTTGAGGAGGGCGGGGTAGCCAATGAGCAGTTCTTC.

For the CDR3, the DNA is TGTGCCAGCAGTGAAGCGGGGGGGCCCAATGAGCAGTTCTTC. Its protein is CASSEAGGPNEQFF. The chain carries TRBV6-4 and TRBJ2-1, with 10 positions matching TRBD2. V gave up 3 bases and J gave up 6 bases; unmatched junction bases: 2. CDR3 size: 14 residues. Germline CDR1 reads MRHNA; CDR2 reads SNTAGT.

This rearrangement joins TRBV7-3 to TRBJ2-1; D gene uncertain. CDR1 and CDR2 from the germline V gene are SGHTA and FQGTGA. The length of the CDR3 is 14 residues. The V gene lost 5 bases and the J gene lost 5 bases, with 13 bases spanning the gap. The CDR3 nucleotides are TGTGCCAGCAGCCGAGGTTCAGGCAACAATGAGCAGTTCTTC. Translation gives CASSRGSGNNEQFF.

The V and J genes are TRBV20-1 and TRBJ1-2, with 8 bases aligning to TRBD1. Per germline, CDR1 DFQATT and CDR2 SNEGSKA (reference sequence). The CDR3 spans 14 residues. With 0 bases clipped from V and 5 bases from J, the junction kept 5 bases outside the gene matches. CDR3 in amino acids: CSARDPRGRYGYTF. CDR3 bases: TGCAGTGCTAGAGATCCCAGGGGGCGGTATGGCTACACCTTC.

This clonotype was picked up many times. This chain joins TRBV29-1 and TRBJ2-3; D gene uncertain. V dropped 8 bases and J dropped 6 bases, with 15 bases sitting between them. The CDR3 contains 12 residues. Germline V gene lookup returns CDR1 SQVTM and CDR2 ANQGSEA. Here the CDR3 DNA reads TGCAGCAACTCTGGGCCGAGGGATACGCAGTATTTT. This gives the protein CSNSGPRDTQYF.

The CDR3 region has the DNA TGTGCCAGCAGCGACCCCGGGACAGGGAATCATGAGCAGTTCTTC. It translates to CASSDPGTGNHEQFF. The chain couples TRBV27 to TRBJ2-1, with 9 bases that match TRBD1. Germline V CDR1 and CDR2: MNHEY, SMNVEV (reference sequence). V dropped 6 bases and J dropped 8; count of bases not matched to a gene: 11. This CDR3 region has 15 residues.

This clonotype was counted at least ten times. The rearrangement uses TRBV6-2 or TRBV6-3 and TRBJ2-3; perhaps TRBD1 as D (6 bases). Trimming pared 5 bases from V and 3 bases from J, leaving 12 bases between. Per germline, CDR1 MNHEY and CDR2 SVGEGT. This CDR3 has 14 amino acids. DNA of the CDR3: TGTGCCAGCAGTCCGTACAGGGAGACAGATACGCAGTATTTT. Translated: CASSPYRETDTQYF.

J is TRBJ1-6 and V is TRBV6-2 or TRBV6-3; 7 nucleotides align to TRBD1. Trimming at V came to 7 bases and at J to 9 bases, leaving 9 bases not matched to a gene. CDR3 length equals 14 residues. In germline, CDR1 is MNHEY, CDR2 SVGEGT. The CDR3 loop is CASTQTPGGSPLHF. The CDR3 nucleotides read TGTGCCAGCACCCAGACGCCAGGGGGTTCACCCCTCCACTTT.

J is TRBJ1-5 and V is TRBV18; D is perhaps TRBD1 (6 bases). From germline, CDR1 is KGHSH and CDR2 LQKENI. The CDR3 is 16 residues long. V lost 3 bases and J 3 bases, leaving 15 bases between the germline ends. The CDR3: CASSPGAGEYNQPQHF. CDR3 DNA sequence: TGTGCCAGCTCACCCGGGGCAGGGGAGTACAATCAGCCCCAGCATTTT.

Details on this clonotype: A read error is possible here, since a much larger clone lies one base away. Written as DNA, the CDR3 is TGTGCCACCAGTGATGGGCTACATGGAAATGAGCAGTTCTTC. Amino acid sequence: CATSDGLHGNEQFF. The chain recombines TRBV24-1 with TRBJ2-1; D gene unclear. Trimming left V 3 bases short and J 7 bases short, with 12 bases between. This CDR3 region has 14 residues. Germline V gene sequence: CDR1 KGHDR, CDR2 SFDVKD.

This clonotype was detected only once. The rearrangement uses TRBV3-1 and TRBJ2-3; 9 bases fit TRBD2. The CDR3 has 17 residues. With V trimmed by 2 bases and J by 2 bases, 8 bases remained unmatched. The V gene's germline CDR1 is LGHDT and CDR2 YNNKEL (reference sequence). CDR3 sequence (DNA): TGTGCCAGCAGCCAACTGCTTAGCGGGGGACCCACAGATACGCAGTATTTT. As protein: CASSQLLSGGPTDTQYF.

The rearrangement joins TRBV9 to TRBJ2-1, with 7 bases matching TRBD2. Germline CDR1 reads SGDLS; CDR2 reads YYNGEE. V gave up 4 bases and J gave up 0 bases; unmatched junction bases: 7. The CDR3 length is 16 residues. The DNA of the CDR3 is TGTGCCAGCAGCTCCGGACTAGGGAGCTCCTACAATGAGCAGTTCTTC. This encodes CASSSGLGSSYNEQFF.

This clonotype appeared a few times. The chain combines TRBV6-6 with TRBJ2-1; 7 nucleotides match TRBD2. V lost 4 bases, J lost 10 bases, and 19 bases stayed unmatched. Looked up from germline, CDR1 is MNHNY and CDR2 is SVGAGI (reference sequence). The CDR3 spans 17 residues. For the CDR3, the DNA is TGTGCCAGCAGTTCAAATTCCCCCGCTACTAGCGTAAGAGAGCAGTTCTTC. Residues: CASSSNSPATSVREQFF.

The chain uses TRBV7-6 and TRBJ2-1; TRBD1 matches 8 bases. Per germline, CDR1 SGHVS and CDR2 FNYEAQ. CDR3 length: 13 residues. The trim removed 5 bases at V and 13 bases at J, leaving 10 bases unmatched. CDR3 nucleotides: TGTGCCAGCAGCGACGACCGGACAGGGTTACAGTTCTTC. It encodes CASSDDRTGLQFF. The full variable domain, completed using reference TRBV7-6 and TRBJ2-1, is GAGVSQSPRYKVTKRGQDVALRCDPISGHVSLYWYRQALGQGPEFLTYFNYEAQQDKSGLPNDRFSAERPEGSISTLTIQRTEQRDSAMYRCASSDDRTGLQFFGPGTRLTVL.

On this clonotype itself: An end of the junction differs from the germline gene, which may be a read error. The chain is built from TRBV12-3 or TRBV12-4 and TRBJ2-3; D unclear. This CDR3 is built from 15 residues. The CDR3 nucleotides read TGTGCCAGCAGTTTCCGTACATCGGGCACAGATATGCAGTATTTT. Amino acid sequence: CASSFRTSGTDMQYF.

For this clonotype: A much bigger clone sits one base away, suggesting this may be a read error. This chain joins TRBV6-1 and TRBJ2-7, with 9 bases identical to TRBD1. CDR3 length equals 14 residues. CDR1 and CDR2 from the germline V gene are MNHNS and SASEGT. CDR3 in amino acids: CAGSSTGGIDEQYF. The DNA of the CDR3 is TGTGCCGGCAGTTCCACAGGGGGCATCGACGAGCAGTACTTC.

V is TRBV10-3 and J is TRBJ2-1; D is ambiguous. This CDR3 comprises 17 residues. CDR1 and CDR2 from the germline V gene are ENHRY and SYGVKD. V was trimmed by 0 bases and J by 4 bases, leaving 16 bases between them. CDR3: CAISESTHPNGYNEQFF. The DNA of the CDR3 is TGTGCCATCAGTGAGTCGACACACCCAAATGGGTACAATGAGCAGTTCTTC.